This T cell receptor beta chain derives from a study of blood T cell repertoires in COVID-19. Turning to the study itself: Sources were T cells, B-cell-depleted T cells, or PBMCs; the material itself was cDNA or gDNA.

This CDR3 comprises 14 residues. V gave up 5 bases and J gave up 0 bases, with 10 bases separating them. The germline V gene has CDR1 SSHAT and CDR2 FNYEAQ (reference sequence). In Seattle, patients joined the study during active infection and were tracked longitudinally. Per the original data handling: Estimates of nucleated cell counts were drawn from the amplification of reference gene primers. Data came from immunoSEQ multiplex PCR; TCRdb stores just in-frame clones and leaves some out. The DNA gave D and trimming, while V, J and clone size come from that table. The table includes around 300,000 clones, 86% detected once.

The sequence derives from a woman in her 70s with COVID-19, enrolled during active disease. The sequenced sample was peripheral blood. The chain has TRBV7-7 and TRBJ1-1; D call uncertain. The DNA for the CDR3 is TGTGCCAGCAGCCCCGCGGCCTTGAACACTGAAGCTTTCTTT. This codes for CASSPAALNTEAFF.